The rows below give T cell receptor beta chains drawn from one sample of a study of T-cell reconstitution after alpha-beta-depleted transplantation in children. TCRdb reprocessed the PCR reads via MiXCR and lists one record per CDR3 protein. The table shows 530,000 or so distinct CDR3 sequences, with over 20% occurring only once. Sequences were derived from PBMCs, sampled before TCRalphabeta/CD19-depleted stem cell transplant. Every receptor here comes from a boy younger than two with Wiskott-Aldrich syndrome, due to receive a stem cell transplant. The CDR3 runs from the conserved cysteine through the conserved F or W. Each record gives: V gene, J gene, clone size, D gene, CDR3 protein, CDR3 DNA. D genes are given only for firm matches. Expanded clones are given a class, and other clones once, few, many or no size at all.

>TRBV28|TRBJ2-7|-|TRBD2
CASTLSLAVSYEQYF
TGTGCCAGCACCCTGAGCCTAGCGGTGTCCTACGAGCAGTACTTC
>TRBV28|TRBJ2-7|few|-
CASSGGGEQYF
TGTGCCAGCAGTGGGGGTGGGGAGCAGTACTTC
>TRBV7-2|TRBJ2-7|once|-
CASRTTGAGYEQYF
TGTGCCAGCAGGACGACGGGAGCAGGGTACGAGCAGTACTTC
>TRBV5-1|TRBJ2-6|-|-
CASSLGDGLGSGANVLTF
TGCGCCAGCAGCTTGGGGGACGGGTTGGGATCTGGGGCCAACGTCCTGACTTTC
>TRBV20-1|TRBJ1-1|few|-
CSASRNKAFF
TGCAGTGCTAGCCGAAACAAGGCTTTCTTT
>TRBV5-1|TRBJ2-2|-|TRBD1
CASSGDRTRELFF
TGCGCCAGCAGCGGGGACAGGACCAGGGAGCTGTTTTTT
>TRBV20-1|TRBJ2-3|-|-
CSARVGGRGPDTQYF
TGCAGTGCTAGAGTCGGTGGGAGGGGGCCAGATACGCAGTATTTT
>TRBV20-1|TRBJ1-2|-|-
CSVQGGNYGYTF
TGCAGTGTACAGGGTGGTAACTATGGCTACACCTTC
>TRBV6-1|TRBJ2-1|few|-
CASGGVESNEQFF
TGTGCCAGCGGAGGGGTAGAAAGCAATGAGCAGTTCTTC
>TRBV5-1|TRBJ2-3|-|TRBD2
CASSFSLAGGDTQYF
TGCGCCAGCAGCTTCAGTCTAGCGGGAGGCGATACGCAGTATTTT
>TRBV20-1|TRBJ2-2|-|-
CSAREGPLGTGELFF
TGCAGTGCTAGAGAGGGACCATTGGGCACCGGGGAGCTGTTTTTT
>TRBV5-6|TRBJ2-2|many|TRBD1
CASREGQSTGELFF
TGTGCCAGCAGAGAGGGACAGTCGACCGGGGAGCTGTTTTTT
>TRBV7-2|TRBJ2-7|-|-
CASSLALGVGWGKQYF
TGTGCCAGCAGCTTAGCTCTGGGTGTTGGGTGGGGTAAGCAGTACTTC
>TRBV20-1|TRBJ2-1|-|-
CSARQSKLQNEQFF
TGCAGTGCTAGACAATCTAAACTACAAAATGAGCAGTTCTTC
>TRBV7-3|TRBJ2-3|once|-
CASSSLKRANSADTQYF
TGTGCCAGCAGCTCGTTGAAAAGAGCGAATTCGGCAGATACGCAGTATTTT
>TRBV28|TRBJ2-4|-|TRBD1
CASRPTGGRAKNIQYF
TGTGCCAGCAGACCTACAGGGGGCAGGGCCAAAAACATTCAGTACTTC
>TRBV25-1|TRBJ2-5|-|TRBD1
CASSKTGGNLPGQETQYF
TGTGCCAGCAGTAAAACAGGGGGGAACTTACCCGGCCAAGAGACCCAGTACTTC
>TRBV19|TRBJ2-2|few|TRBD2
CASRGQREAVTGELFF
TGTGCCAGTAGGGGACAGCGGGAGGCGGTCACCGGGGAGCTGTTTTTT
>TRBV20-1|TRBJ1-2|-|-
CSARRTVGYGYTF
TGCAGTGCTCGCCGGACAGTAGGCTATGGCTACACCTTC
>TRBV7-2|TRBJ1-2|-|-
CASSLDFSNYGYTF
TGTGCCAGCAGCTTAGACTTTAGCAACTATGGCTACACCTTC
>TRBV10-3|TRBJ2-1|-|-
CAISVTDHEQFF
TGTGCCATCAGTGTCACAGATCATGAGCAGTTCTTC
>TRBV20-1|TRBJ2-3|-|-
CSAREQGKGTDTQYF
TGCAGTGCTAGAGAACAGGGTAAAGGGACAGATACGCAGTATTTT
>TRBV15|TRBJ2-7|-|-
CATSRDRSGQLYEQYF
TGTGCCACCAGCAGAGATCGGTCTGGTCAACTCTACGAGCAGTACTTC
>TRBV19|TRBJ2-2|-|-
CASSMPSVPRNTGELFF
TGTGCCAGTAGTATGCCTTCGGTACCGAGAAACACCGGGGAGCTGTTTTTT
>TRBV5-1|TRBJ2-1|-|-
CASSLGLRVNSYNEQFF
TGCGCCAGCAGCTTGGGGTTAAGGGTTAACTCCTACAATGAGCAGTTCTTC
>TRBV5-5|TRBJ1-2|-|TRBD1
CASSLRAGTGYGYTF
TGTGCCAGCAGCTTGCGTGCCGGGACAGGCTATGGCTACACCTTC
>TRBV5-1|TRBJ2-7|-|TRBD2
CASSMRTSGSYEQYF
TGCGCCAGCAGCATGCGGACTAGCGGCTCCTACGAGCAGTACTTC
>TRBV9|TRBJ1-6|-|-
CASSVGGIGADNSPLHF
TGTGCCAGCAGCGTAGGAGGGATAGGGGCGGATAATTCACCCCTCCACTTT
>TRBV27|TRBJ2-3|-|TRBD2
CASKALAGAFAQYF
TGTGCCAGCAAAGCCCTAGCGGGGGCTTTCGCGCAGTATTTT
>TRBV12-3/TRBV12-4|TRBJ2-1|-|TRBD2
CASSLADSYNEQFF
TGCGCCAGCAGCCTAGCGGACTCCTACAATGAGCAGTTCTTC
>TRBV30|TRBJ2-6|few|-
CAWDRQRLSGANVLTF
TGTGCCTGGGATCGACAGCGACTCTCTGGGGCCAACGTCCTGACTTTC
>TRBV14|TRBJ1-1|few|-
CASSQEKGRPLEAFF
TGTGCCAGCAGCCAAGAGAAAGGCAGGCCCCTTGAAGCTTTCTTT
>TRBV4-2|TRBJ1-1|once|-
CARSVARNTEAFF
TGTGCCAGGAGCGTTGCACGGAACACTGAAGCTTTCTTT
>TRBV5-1|TRBJ2-3|few|-
CASRGVDRSTDTQYF
TGCGCCAGCAGGGGAGTTGACAGGAGCACAGATACGCAGTATTTT
>TRBV9|TRBJ2-3|few|-
CASSEVNLDTQYF
TGTGCCAGCAGCGAAGTAAATCTCGATACGCAGTATTTT